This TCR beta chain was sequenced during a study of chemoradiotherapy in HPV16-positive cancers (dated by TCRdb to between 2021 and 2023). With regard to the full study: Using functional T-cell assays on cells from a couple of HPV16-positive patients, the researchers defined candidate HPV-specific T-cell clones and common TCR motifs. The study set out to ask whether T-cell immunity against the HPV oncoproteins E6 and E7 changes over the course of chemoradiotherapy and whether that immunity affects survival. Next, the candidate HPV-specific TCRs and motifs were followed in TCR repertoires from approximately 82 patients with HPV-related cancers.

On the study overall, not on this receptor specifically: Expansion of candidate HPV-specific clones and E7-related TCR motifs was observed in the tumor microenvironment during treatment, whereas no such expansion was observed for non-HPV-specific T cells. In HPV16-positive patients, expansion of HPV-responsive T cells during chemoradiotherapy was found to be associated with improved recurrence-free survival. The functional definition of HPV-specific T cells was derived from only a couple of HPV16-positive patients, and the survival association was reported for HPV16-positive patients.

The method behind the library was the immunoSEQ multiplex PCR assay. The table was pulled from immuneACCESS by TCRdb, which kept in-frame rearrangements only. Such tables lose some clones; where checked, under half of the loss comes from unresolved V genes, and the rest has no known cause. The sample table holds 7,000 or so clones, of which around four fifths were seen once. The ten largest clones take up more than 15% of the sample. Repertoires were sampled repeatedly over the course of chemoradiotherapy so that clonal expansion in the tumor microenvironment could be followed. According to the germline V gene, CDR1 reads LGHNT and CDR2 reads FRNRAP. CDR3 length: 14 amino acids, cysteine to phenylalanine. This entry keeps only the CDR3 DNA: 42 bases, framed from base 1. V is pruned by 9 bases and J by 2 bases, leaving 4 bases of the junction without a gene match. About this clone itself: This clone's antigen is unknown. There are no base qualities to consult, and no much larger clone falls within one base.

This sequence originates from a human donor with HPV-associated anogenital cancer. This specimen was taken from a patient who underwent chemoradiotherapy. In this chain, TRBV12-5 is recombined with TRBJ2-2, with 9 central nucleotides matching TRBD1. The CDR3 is CASRGQGNTGELFF. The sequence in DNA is TGTGCTAGCCGGGGACAGGGCAACACCGGGGAGCTGTTTTTT.